The 23 T cell receptor beta chains below come from one sample, sequenced in a study of cytomegalovirus exposure and HLA in healthy donors. PCR used 60 Vbeta primers and 13 Jbeta primers. Assay used: immunoSEQ multiplex PCR; TCRdb lists only in-frame clones, some missing. The sample lists fewer than 250,000 clones, roughly 83% occurring once. What was sequenced was PBMCs. These receptors came from a girl aged 10 to 17 in good health and CMV-seronegative.

The genes are TRBV19 and TRBJ2-1; TRBD2 matches at 7 bases. The J segment lost 2 bases and the V segment lost 3 bases, leaving 4 bases of the junction unmatched. CDR1 LNHDA and CDR2 SQIVND come from the germline V gene (reference sequence). The CDR3 runs to 15 residues. The CDR3 coding sequence is TGTGCCAGTAGTATTGCTGCGGGGGCCTACAATGAGCAGTTCTTC. This codes for CASSIAAGAYNEQFF. The complete variable domain, with remaining parts taken from reference TRBV19 and TRBJ2-1, reads DGGITQSPKYLFRKEGQNVTLSCEQNLNHDAMYWYRQDPGQGLRLIYYSQIVNDFQKGDIAEGYSVSREKKESFPLTVTSAQKNPTAFYLCASSIAAGAYNEQFFGPGTRLTVL.

CDR3 sequence: CAWRKGIEAFF. CDR3 DNA: TGTGCCTGGAGGAAGGGGATTGAAGCTTTCTTT. The chain has TRBV30 and TRBJ1-1, with D maybe TRBD1 (5 bases). Germline-derived CDR1 and CDR2 are GTSNPN and SVGIG (reference sequence). Trimming removed 3 bases at V and 7 bases at J, with 9 bases between. The CDR3 consists of 11 residues.

The chain has TRBV28 and TRBJ2-1; 9 bases fit TRBD1. Losses at the gene ends were 6 bases for V and 3 bases for J; bases not matched to a gene: 6. CDR1 MDHEN and CDR2 SYDVKM come from the germline V gene. The CDR3 covers 15 residues. The CDR3, as DNA: TGTGCCAGCAGCAAGGACAGGGGTGACTACAATGAGCAGTTCTTC. It yields the protein CASSKDRGDYNEQFF.

V and J are TRBV7-9 and TRBJ2-3; 8 bases agree with TRBD2. V dropped 3 bases and J dropped 2; count of bases not matched to a gene: 16. Germline loops: CDR1 SEHNR, CDR2 FQNEAQ (reference sequence). CDR3 length: 19 residues. The CDR3 DNA sequence: TGTGCCAGCAGCTTGGGCCGGGGGGGGATAGCGCTTCCCACAGATACGCAGTATTTT. Amino acid sequence: CASSLGRGGIALPTDTQYF.

The CDR3 region is CASSLAQGLGGKLFF. Written as DNA, the CDR3 is TGTGCCAGCAGCTTAGCCCAGGGGTTAGGGGGAAAACTGTTTTTT. This chain uses TRBV7-2 with TRBJ1-4, with TRBD1 as a possible D gene (6 bases). Trimming cost V 0 bases and J 10 bases, with 15 bases left between them. From germline, CDR1 is SGHTA and CDR2 FQGNSA. There are 15 residues in the CDR3.

Concerning this clone itself: One end of the junction varies from germline; a read error may be responsible. The CDR3: CASRNGLPNGERFF. The DNA for the CDR3 is TGTGCCAGCAGAAATGGGTTACCTAATGGCGAGCGGTTCTTC. This rearrangement joins TRBV5-4 to TRBJ2-1; D remains ambiguous. CDR3 size: 14 residues. The germline V gene encodes CDR1 SGHNT and CDR2 YYREEE (reference sequence).

The gene calls are TRBV7-9 and TRBJ1-6; TRBD1 is a possible D gene (6 bases). V lost 7 bases to trimming and J lost 1 base, with 14 bases between them. Germline loops: CDR1 SEHNR, CDR2 FQNEAQ (reference sequence). The CDR3 has 16 residues. DNA of the CDR3: TGTGCCAGCACCGCGACGAGGGGGTCCTATAATTCACCCCTCCACTTT. Residues: CASTATRGSYNSPLHF.

V gene TRBV2 combines with J gene TRBJ1-1; D not resolved. CDR3 length: 11 residues. Germline V gene lookup returns CDR1 SNHLY and CDR2 FYNNEI. V shed 10 bases and J shed 1 base, with 7 bases lying between them. CDR3 loop: CATQENTEAFF. CDR3 nucleotide sequence: TGTGCCACCCAGGAGAACACTGAAGCTTTCTTT. Full variable domain (outside the CDR3, taken from reference TRBV2 and TRBJ1-1): EPEVTQTPSHQVTQMGQEVILRCVPISNHLYFYWYRQILGQKVEFLVSFYNNEISEKSEIFDDQFSVERPDGSNFTLKIRSTKLEDSAMYFCATQENTEAFFGQGTRLTVV.

This clone has a single count. This sequence joins TRBV7-2 and TRBJ1-2, with D perhaps TRBD1 (6 bases). CDR1 and CDR2 from the germline V gene are SGHTA and FQGNSA. The CDR3 loop spans 15 amino acids. Trimming stripped 6 bases from V and 0 bases from J, with 14 bases between. The CDR3 sequence: CASRKNREANYGYTF. CDR3 sequence (DNA): TGTGCCAGCAGAAAAAACAGGGAAGCTAACTATGGCTACACCTTC.

The chain carries TRBV25-1 and TRBJ2-7; possibly TRBD1 for D (5 bases). Germline V lookup: CDR1 MGHDK, CDR2 SYGVNS. This CDR3 region has 15 residues. Trimming cost V 6 bases and J 3 bases, with 18 bases left between them. Here the CDR3 DNA reads TGTGCCAGCAGGAGCCCGACAGATCTCAACTACGAGCAGTACTTC. The encoded protein is CASRSPTDLNYEQYF.

This chain connects TRBV30 to TRBJ1-3, with D possibly matching TRBD1 (5 bases). The V gene's germline CDR1 is GTSNPN and CDR2 SVGIG (reference sequence). Trimming left V 4 bases short and J 2 bases short, with 15 bases between. The CDR3 contains 15 residues. The CDR3 reads CAWNTGLSTGNTIYF. CDR3 bases: TGTGCCTGGAATACGGGACTCTCCACTGGAAACACCATATATTTT.

The gene calls are TRBV9 and TRBJ2-7; 10 bases fit TRBD1. The V segment lost 4 bases and the J segment 7 bases; nucleotides outside the gene matches: 8. The germline V gene encodes CDR1 SGDLS and CDR2 YYNGEE. This CDR3 has 14 residues. In nucleotides, the CDR3 is TGTGCCAGCAGCAGACAGGGGGCTCTAGGGGAGCAGTACTTC. This encodes CASSRQGALGEQYF. Variable domain in full (rest from reference TRBV9 and TRBJ2-7): DSGVTQTPKHLITATGQRVTLRCSPRSGDLSVYWYQQSLDQGLQFLIQYYNGEERAKGNILERFSAQQFPDLHSELNLSSLELGDSALYFCASSRQGALGEQYFGPGTRLTVT.

This clone was recorded a few times. V is TRBV6-5 and J is TRBJ1-1; D remains unclear. This CDR3 comprises 13 residues. V lost 6 bases and J 0 bases, leaving 8 bases between the germline ends. Per the germline V gene, CDR1 is MNHEY and CDR2 is SVGAGI. The CDR3 region has the DNA TGTGCCAGCAGACCACACCTGAACACTGAAGCTTTCTTT. Translation: CASRPHLNTEAFF.

This clone was seen a handful of times. The chain combines TRBV4-2 with TRBJ1-1; perhaps TRBD1 as D (5 bases). The CDR3 is made up of 13 amino acids. Germline CDR1 LGHNA, CDR2 YNFKEQ. Deletions cut 1 base from V and 7 bases from J, with 10 bases between. Written as DNA, the CDR3 is TGTGCCAGCAGCCAAGGCAAGGGGCTTGAAGCTTTCTTT. This translates into CASSQGKGLEAFF.

The chain is built from TRBV6-5 and TRBJ1-1; D perhaps matches TRBD1 (6 bases). The CDR3 length is 15 residues. Germline V gene lookup returns CDR1 MNHEY and CDR2 SVGAGI. Trimming removed 2 bases from V and 3 bases from J, with 13 bases in between. The chain's CDR3 is CASSYRGTSYTEAFF. CDR3 sequence (DNA): TGTGCCAGCAGTTACAGGGGGACATCTTACACTGAAGCTTTCTTT.

This clone occurred a few times. The rearrangement uses TRBV27 and TRBJ1-1; D possibly corresponds to TRBD1 (6 bases). The germline V gene encodes CDR1 MNHEY and CDR2 SMNVEV (reference sequence). The CDR3 sequence is 19 residues long. V was shortened by 1 base and J by 0 bases, with 21 bases between the two germline ends. The CDR3 nucleotides are TGTGCCAGCAGTTTATTCGCGATCACAGGGTTAACCATGAACACTGAAGCTTTCTTT. Translated: CASSLFAITGLTMNTEAFF.

The gene calls are TRBV7-9 and TRBJ2-3; 9 positions agree with TRBD2. The CDR3 has 16 residues. Losses at the gene ends were 8 bases for V and 2 bases for J; bases not matched to a gene: 11. The germline CDR1 and CDR2 sequences are SEHNR and FQNEAQ (reference sequence). The CDR3 DNA sequence: TGTGCCAGCCGGCCTGGCGGGGGGGCTCACACAGATACGCAGTATTTT. Translation gives CASRPGGGAHTDTQYF.

This clone was seen only a few times. The J gene is TRBJ2-1, the V gene TRBV6-5; 11 bases agree with TRBD2. Trimming took 8 bases from V and 10 from J; bases not matched to a gene: 10. Germline lookup yields CDR1 MNHEY and CDR2 SVGAGI. The CDR3 extends over 14 amino acids. DNA of the CDR3: TGTGCCAGCGTGGCTAGCGGGAGGTCAGGGGAGCAGTTCTTC. This sequence encodes CASVASGRSGEQFF.

This chain joins TRBV30 and TRBJ2-2; perhaps TRBD1 as D (6 bases). The V gene's germline CDR1 is GTSNPN and CDR2 SVGIG (reference sequence). V was trimmed by 0 bases and J by 6 bases, leaving 8 bases between them. This CDR3 is 13 amino acids long. CDR3: CAWSVSGAGELFF. CDR3 nucleotides: TGTGCCTGGAGTGTATCAGGGGCCGGGGAGCTGTTTTTT.

The rearrangement joins TRBV6-1 to TRBJ1-6; TRBD1 matches 7 bases. CDR3 length: 17 amino acids. V lost 4 bases, J lost 4 bases, and 10 bases stayed unmatched. The germline V gene has CDR1 MNHNS and CDR2 SASEGT. The CDR3 region is CASSVQPRTGYNSPLHF. DNA of the CDR3: TGTGCCAGCAGTGTCCAACCGAGGACAGGTTATAATTCACCCCTCCACTTT.

The rearrangement joins TRBV6-6 to TRBJ1-1; D gene ambiguous. This CDR3 spans 15 amino acids. V was shortened by 0 bases and J by 2 bases, with 10 bases between the two germline ends. Germline CDR1 and CDR2: MNHNY and SVGAGI (reference sequence). The CDR3: CASSYSRGSNTEAFF. For the CDR3, the DNA is TGTGCCAGCAGTTACTCGCGGGGTAGCAACACTGAAGCTTTCTTT.

This chain joins TRBV6-6 and TRBJ1-1; 8 bases fit TRBD1. Germline V gene sequence: CDR1 MNHNY, CDR2 SVGAGI (reference sequence). Unmatched junction bases numbered 8, after V lost 5 bases and J lost 0 bases. The CDR3 totals 16 residues. The CDR3 protein is CASSKKDRVVNTEAFF. CDR3 DNA: TGTGCCAGCAGTAAAAAGGACAGGGTTGTGAACACTGAAGCTTTCTTT.

The chain employs TRBV7-6 and TRBJ1-3; D unresolved. V was cut by 2 bases and J by 4 bases, with 12 bases left in between. Looked up from germline, CDR1 is SGHVS and CDR2 is FNYEAQ. The CDR3 length is 15 residues. In DNA form, the CDR3 reads TGTGCCAGCAGCTTATTGGTCGGGAGAGGAAACACCATATATTTT. It translates to CASSLLVGRGNTIYF.